The 24 T cell receptor beta chains listed next were all sequenced from one sample in a study of regulatory T cells in long-lasting Graves disease. Specified time point: newly diagnosed GD, antithyroid drugs for less than 3 months. The TCR library was made from RNA extracted from PBMCs. Library construction for TCR beta used iRepertoire HTBI primers and Arm-PCR of CDR3 regions. TCRdb recomputed calls from the multiplex PCR reads with MiXCR, one row per CDR3 protein. The table lists 510,000 or so distinct CDR3 sequences, 12% of them singletons. The same sample was also used in a study of T cells in Graves' hyperthyroidism and ophthalmopathy.

The sequences come from peripheral blood mononuclear cells (PBMCs), collected at new diagnosis, from a patient treated with antithyroid drugs. Every receptor here comes from a woman aged 25 to 39 with Graves disease.

This clonotype was counted many times. This chain joins TRBV28 and TRBJ1-2; D is undetermined. The CDR3 runs to 15 residues. V was clipped by 2 bases and J by 2 bases, with 12 bases between them. CDR1 MDHEN and CDR2 SYDVKM come from the germline V gene. The CDR3 region is CASSLNSRLNYGYTF. In nucleotides, the CDR3 is TGTGCCAGCAGTTTAAATAGCCGGCTCAACTATGGCTACACCTTC.

This clonotype was seen ten or more times. The V call is TRBV20-1, the J call TRBJ2-3; a weak D match, TRBD2 (6 bases). Germline-derived CDR1 and CDR2 are DFQATT and SNEGSKA (reference sequence). CDR3 length: 15 residues. Trimming left V 3 bases short and J 6 bases short, with 19 bases between. The CDR3 region is CSASFPWGLADTQYF. CDR3 sequence (DNA): TGCAGTGCTAGCTTCCCCTGGGGACTCGCGGATACGCAGTATTTT.

This clonotype was detected many times. This chain uses TRBV12-3 or TRBV12-4 with TRBJ1-2; TRBD1 aligns across 10 bases. V dropped 5 bases and J dropped 5; count of bases not matched to a gene: 5. CDR3 size: 14 residues. Here the CDR3 DNA reads TGTGCCAGCAGTGGGACAGGGGTTATTTATGGCTACACCTTC. Translating it yields CASSGTGVIYGYTF.

The rearrangement links TRBV6-5 to TRBJ2-7; 7 bases are a match to TRBD2. The CDR3 is 15 amino acids. Germline CDR1 is MNHEY and CDR2 is SVGAGI. The V segment lost 0 bases and the J segment 4 bases; nucleotides outside the gene matches: 6. CDR3 sequence: CASSYSLGGTYEQYF. The CDR3 nucleotides read TGTGCCAGCAGTTACTCACTGGGAGGGACTTACGAGCAGTACTTC.

This clonotype was detected ten times or more. This chain uses TRBV2 with TRBJ2-1, with D uncertain. The CDR3 covers 15 residues. Per the germline V gene, CDR1 is SNHLY and CDR2 is FYNNEI. V was clipped by 4 bases and J by 7 bases, with 17 bases between them. The CDR3: CASSVIGLGINEQFF. The DNA of the CDR3 is TGTGCCAGCAGTGTGATAGGTCTGGGAATTAATGAGCAGTTCTTC. Supplemented by reference TRBV2 and TRBJ2-1, the full variable domain reads EPEVTQTPSHQVTQMGQEVILRCVPISNHLYFYWYRQILGQKVEFLVSFYNNEISEKSEIFDDQFSVERPDGSNFTLKIRSTKLEDSAMYFCASSVIGLGINEQFFGPGTRLTVL.

This clonotype was picked up many times. This chain links TRBV28 with TRBJ2-7; weak D call: TRBD2 (6 bases). This CDR3 is 16 amino acids long. V dropped 4 bases and J dropped 0 bases, with 16 bases sitting between them. Germline CDR1 and CDR2: MDHEN and SYDVKM. This chain's CDR3 is CASSSKTSQSSYEQYF. The DNA of the CDR3 is TGTGCCAGCAGTTCGAAGACTAGTCAGAGCTCCTACGAGCAGTACTTC.

This clonotype was picked up many times. The rearrangement links TRBV9 to TRBJ1-1; the D gene is possibly TRBD1 (6 bases). This CDR3 comprises 16 residues. Germline V gene sequence: CDR1 SGDLS, CDR2 YYNGEE. V shed 0 bases and J shed 5 bases, with 17 bases lying between them. As DNA, the CDR3 is TGTGCCAGCAGCGTAGGAATGTGGGGGGCCGAGACTGAAGCTTTCTTT. It translates to CASSVGMWGAETEAFF.

This clonotype showed up just a few times. This chain uses TRBV20-1 with TRBJ2-7, with 12 nucleotides matching TRBD1. The CDR3 is 13 residues long. The ends lost 6 bases at V and 4 bases at J; junction bases unmatched: 4. Germline V gives CDR1 DFQATT, CDR2 SNEGSKA (reference sequence). The CDR3 loop is CSARDRGHYEQYF. CDR3 sequence (DNA): TGCAGTGCAAGGGACAGGGGGCATTACGAGCAGTACTTC.

The chain recombines TRBV30 with TRBJ1-2; D not resolved. Germline V gives CDR1 GTSNPN, CDR2 SVGIG (reference sequence). The germline V and J ends were trimmed by 6 bases and 2 bases, with 16 bases remaining between them. The CDR3 is made up of 14 amino acids. The CDR3 sequence is CACPYRRKNYGYTF. The DNA of the CDR3 is TGTGCCTGCCCGTATAGACGGAAAAACTATGGCTACACCTTC.

This clonotype was observed many times. This chain uses TRBV9 with TRBJ2-5; D possibly corresponds to TRBD2 (5 bases). Germline V CDR1 and CDR2: SGDLS, YYNGEE. This CDR3 has 16 residues. Deletions cut 3 bases from V and 5 bases from J, with 20 bases between. CDR3 loop: CASSARSGTAGETQYF. Written as DNA, the CDR3 is TGTGCCAGCAGCGCGAGGTCGGGAACGGCGGGTGAGACCCAGTACTTC. Supplemented by reference TRBV9 and TRBJ2-5, the full variable domain reads DSGVTQTPKHLITATGQRVTLRCSPRSGDLSVYWYQQSLDQGLQFLIQYYNGEERAKGNILERFSAQQFPDLHSELNLSSLELGDSALYFCASSARSGTAGETQYFGPGTRLLVL.

Ten or more counts support this clonotype. The CDR3 sequence: CASSLLGLSYEQYF. The CDR3 nucleotides read TGTGCCAGCAGCTTATTGGGGTTATCCTACGAGCAGTACTTC. This sequence joins TRBV13 and TRBJ2-7; D ambiguous. The V end was cut by 2 bases, the J end by 1 base, with 9 bases between. Per germline, CDR1 PRHDT and CDR2 FYEKMQ (reference sequence). The CDR3 sequence is 14 residues long.

This clonotype was recorded at least ten times. This rearrangement joins TRBV20-1 to TRBJ2-1, with 7 positions matching TRBD2. This CDR3 comprises 13 residues. Germline lookup yields CDR1 DFQATT and CDR2 SNEGSKA (reference sequence). Trimming removed 8 bases from V and 3 bases from J; junction bases left unmatched: 7. In DNA form, the CDR3 reads TGCAGTTTAGCTAGCGGAAGCTACAATGAGCAGTTCTTC. Translating it yields CSLASGSYNEQFF.

As concerns this clonotype: A much larger clone lies one base from this, so it may be a read error. The V gene is TRBV7-9, the J gene TRBJ1-1; D possibly corresponds to TRBD1 (6 bases). The CDR3 spans 13 residues. The germline gives CDR1 SEHNR, CDR2 FQNEAQ (reference sequence). The CDR3 here is CVSKWGADTEAFF. In DNA form, the CDR3 reads TGTGTCAGCAAATGGGGGGCCGACACTGAAGCTTTCTTT.

This clonotype appeared a few times. The chain uses TRBV27 and TRBJ2-2; TRBD1 is a possible D gene (5 bases). The germline gives CDR1 MNHEY, CDR2 SMNVEV (reference sequence). Trimming pared 5 bases from V and 2 bases from J, leaving 21 bases between. This CDR3 has 18 residues. The CDR3 DNA sequence: TGTGCCAGCAGTCCCCTCAACGTCCAGGGCGGAAACACCGGGGAGCTGTTTTTT. Protein sequence: CASSPLNVQGGNTGELFF.

This clonotype has more than one count but fewer than ten. The chain recombines TRBV11-2 with TRBJ2-1; 11 nucleotides agree with TRBD2. The CDR3 is 23 amino acids. Germline assignment: CDR1 SGHAT and CDR2 FQNNGV. The trim removed 2 bases at V and 0 bases at J, leaving 21 bases unmatched. In DNA form, the CDR3 reads TGTGCCAGCAGCTTAAGATGCACATTTACTAGCGGGAGAAACAAATACTCCTACAATGAGCAGTTCTTC. It specifies CASSLRCTFTSGRNKYSYNEQFF.

CDR3 DNA: TGTGCCAGCAGCCAGACTAAGGCCGGGGAGCTGTTTTTT. This translates into CASSQTKAGELFF. The chain uses TRBV3-1 and TRBJ2-2, with D possibly TRBD2 on 5 matching bases. Trimming took 3 bases from V and 6 from J, leaving 8 bases between them. Germline loops: CDR1 LGHDT, CDR2 YNNKEL (reference sequence). The CDR3 length is 13 residues.

This clonotype was observed at least ten times. The chain combines TRBV30 with TRBJ1-4, with D possibly being TRBD1 (5 bases). This CDR3 is built from 14 residues. Per the germline V gene, CDR1 is GTSNPN and CDR2 is SVGIG (reference sequence). V lost 2 bases and J lost 5, with 12 bases in between. The CDR3 nucleotides are TGTGCCTGGAGTCTGGGGACGGCGAATGAAAAACTGTTTTTT. Protein: CAWSLGTANEKLFF.

The chain has TRBV20-1 and TRBJ1-4; no clear D. The V gene's germline CDR1 is DFQATT and CDR2 SNEGSKA (reference sequence). Trimming pared 3 bases from V and 7 bases from J, leaving 15 bases between. The CDR3 extends over 14 amino acids. This chain's CDR3 is CSARPAGWGEKLFF. CDR3 DNA: TGCAGTGCTAGGCCGGCGGGTTGGGGTGAAAAACTGTTTTTT.

The table lists this clonotype with many counts. The rearrangement joins TRBV30 to TRBJ2-1; D is unclear. Germline V lookup: CDR1 GTSNPN, CDR2 SVGIG (reference sequence). The V and J ends lost 5 bases and 8 bases respectively, with 7 bases between them. The CDR3 has 10 amino acids. CDR3 coding DNA: TGTGCCTGGGGTAGGGATGAGCAGTTCTTC. Its translation is CAWGRDEQFF.

The table lists this clonotype with a few counts. This sequence joins TRBV6-5 and TRBJ2-1; 12 bases line up with TRBD2. Germline V CDR1 and CDR2: MNHEY, SVGAGI. The CDR3 consists of 19 residues. Trimming cost V 0 bases and J 7 bases; bases outside gene matches: 13. CDR3 DNA: TGTGCCAGCAGTTACTCGTCTAGCGGGAGGGCCTATCTTGGGAATGAGCAGTTCTTC. Translating gives CASSYSSSGRAYLGNEQFF.

This clonotype occurred many times. The V gene is TRBV4-1, the J gene TRBJ2-5; perhaps D is TRBD1 or TRBD2 (5 bases each). The CDR3 spans 15 residues. V was trimmed by 0 bases and J by 0 bases, leaving 8 bases between them. Germline-derived CDR1 and CDR2 are MGHRA and YSYEKL. CDR3: CASSQEGRDQETQYF. The CDR3 DNA follows: TGCGCCAGCAGCCAAGAGGGACGTGACCAAGAGACCCAGTACTTC.

This clonotype has a count of ten or more. This chain uses TRBV5-1 with TRBJ1-5; 9 bases are a match to TRBD1. V shed 4 bases, J shed 5 bases, and the junction held 7 bases outside the gene matches. Germline CDR1 SGHRS, CDR2 YFSETQ. The CDR3 totals 15 residues. CDR3 in amino acids: CASSKGTGLDQPQHF. In nucleotides, the CDR3 is TGCGCCAGCAGCAAGGGGACAGGGCTCGATCAGCCCCAGCATTTT.

V gene TRBV5-1 combines with J gene TRBJ2-7; 16 bases agree with TRBD2. V lost 7 bases, J lost 5 bases, and 18 bases stayed unmatched. Germline V gene data show CDR1 as SGHRS and CDR2 as YFSETQ. The CDR3 is 19 residues long. CDR3 protein: CASGTSGLAGGPDFNEQYF. Written as DNA, the CDR3 is TGCGCCAGCGGTACTTCGGGACTAGCGGGAGGGCCCGACTTCAACGAGCAGTACTTC.

In its sample, this clonotype was seen many times. The gene calls are TRBV6-9 and TRBJ1-5, with D perhaps TRBD1 (5 bases). The CDR3 consists of 16 residues. V was pared by 3 bases and J by 0 bases, with 12 bases between. The germline V gene has CDR1 MNHGY and CDR2 SVAAGI. The CDR3: CASSYGAVYSNQPQHF. In DNA form, the CDR3 reads TGTGCCAGCAGTTACGGGGCGGTCTATAGCAATCAGCCCCAGCATTTT.